This TCR beta chain was sequenced in a study of blood T cell repertoires in COVID-19. Study in general: The United States, Italy and Spain were the sources of the acute and convalescent COVID-19 samples. T cells, B-cell-depleted T cells, or PBMCs supplied cDNA or gDNA.

This CDR3 spans 13 amino acids. Trimming took 0 bases from V and 4 from J, leaving 6 bases between them. Original processing methods: Quantification of nucleated cells was approximated via reference gene primer amplification. Some clones are missing from TCRdb's copy, which holds only in-frame ones; the method was immunoSEQ multiplex PCR. The V and J calls and clone size come from that table; D and trimming were worked out from the DNA. This sample yields 150,000 to 200,000 clones, of which roughly nine tenths are seen a single time; around 3% belongs to the top ten. The sequence was collected from a man between 60 and 75 years old with acute or convalescent COVID-19. The source material was peripheral blood. The rearrangement uses TRBV12-3 or TRBV12-4 and TRBJ1-2; a weak D match, TRBD1 (5 bases). The CDR3 sequence is CASSLAGAYGYTF. Written as DNA, the CDR3 is TGTGCCAGCAGTTTAGCAGGGGCCTATGGCTACACCTTC.